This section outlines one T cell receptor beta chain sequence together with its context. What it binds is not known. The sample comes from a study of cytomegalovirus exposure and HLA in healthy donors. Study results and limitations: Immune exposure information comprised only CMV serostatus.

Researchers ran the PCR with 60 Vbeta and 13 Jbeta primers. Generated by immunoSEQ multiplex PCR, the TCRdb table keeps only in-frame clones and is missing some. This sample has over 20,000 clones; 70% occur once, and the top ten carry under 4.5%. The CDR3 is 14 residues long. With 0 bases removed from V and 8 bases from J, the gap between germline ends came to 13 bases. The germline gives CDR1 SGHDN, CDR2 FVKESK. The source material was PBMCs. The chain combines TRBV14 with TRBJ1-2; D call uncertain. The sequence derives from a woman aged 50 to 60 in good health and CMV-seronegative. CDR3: CASSQESRGAGYTF. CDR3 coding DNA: TGTGCCAGCAGCCAAGAAAGTCGGGGTGCGGGCTACACCTTC.